Each of the 24 T cell receptor beta chains below was sequenced from the same sample in a study of blood T cells in healthy people across ages. A second PCR of 7 to 11 cycles used a sample-barcoded 5' primer and a J-beta primer mix. In TCRdb, the 5' RACE reads were re-called with MiXCR into one record per CDR3 protein. The repertoire holds some 1.8 million distinct CDR3 sequences, roughly 43% seen once, with more than 20% in the top ten. Sequencing input: blood. These TCRs come from a human donor in good health.

This rearrangement joins TRBV5-1 to TRBJ1-1; D is ambiguous. In germline, CDR1 is SGHRS, CDR2 YFSETQ. Trimming removed 3 bases at V and 1 base at J, with 10 bases between. CDR3 size: 14 residues. The CDR3: CASSSRVPNTEAFF. For the CDR3, the DNA is TGCGCCAGCAGCTCCAGAGTCCCGAACACTGAAGCTTTCTTT.

The chain joins TRBV20-1 to TRBJ1-2; D unresolved. The germline CDR1 and CDR2 sequences are DFQATT and SNEGSKA (reference sequence). The V gene lost 0 bases and the J gene lost 0 bases, with 8 bases spanning the gap. The CDR3 covers 14 residues. CDR3 DNA: TGCAGTGCTAGAGATGTGCAGGCTAACTATGGCTACACCTTC. This encodes CSARDVQANYGYTF.

This chain joins TRBV24-1 and TRBJ2-3; 8 bases are shared with TRBD1. J lost 1 base, V lost 0 bases, and 8 bases had no gene match. Germline V CDR1 and CDR2: KGHDR, SFDVKD. The CDR3 runs to 18 residues. For the CDR3, the DNA is TGTGCCACCAGTGATTTGCGGACAGGGCATTCGGGCACAGATACGCAGTATTTT. This codes for CATSDLRTGHSGTDTQYF.

This clonotype was found many times. V and J are TRBV7-9 and TRBJ1-1; D not resolved. V lost 6 bases and J lost 0, with 2 bases in between. Germline V CDR1 and CDR2: SEHNR, FQNEAQ (reference sequence). The CDR3 contains 11 residues. The CDR3 spells CASSVNTEAFF. Here the CDR3 DNA reads TGTGCCAGCAGTGTGAACACTGAAGCTTTCTTT.

V gene TRBV7-2 combines with J gene TRBJ1-5, with unresolved D. This CDR3 region has 15 residues. The V end lost 4 bases, the J end lost 7 bases, and 17 bases lay between the germline ends. Germline V gene lookup returns CDR1 SGHTA and CDR2 FQGNSA. The CDR3 nucleotides are TGTGCCAGCAGCTCCGGGTACGGGGAGAGGCAGCCCCAGCATTTT. Its translation is CASSSGYGERQPQHF.

There are a few counts of this clonotype. V and J are TRBV4-2 and TRBJ1-6; D gene unclear. Germline assignment: CDR1 LGHNA and CDR2 YNFKEQ. There are 17 residues in the CDR3. V lost 0 bases and J 1 base, leaving 10 bases between the germline ends. DNA for the CDR3: TGTGCCAGCAGCCAAGATGAGGGAAGATCCTATAATTCACCCCTCCACTTT. The encoded protein is CASSQDEGRSYNSPLHF.

The J gene is TRBJ1-4, the V gene TRBV9, with D unclear. CDR1 and CDR2 from the germline V gene are SGDLS and YYNGEE. V shed 1 base and J shed 6 bases, with 13 bases lying between them. CDR3 length: 15 residues. The CDR3 coding sequence is TGTGCCAGCAGCGTATCCCCCGAGGAGGATGAAAAACTGTTTTTT. Translated: CASSVSPEEDEKLFF.

This clonotype has at least ten counts. The chain couples TRBV11-2 to TRBJ2-7; D unresolved. V was trimmed by 5 bases and J by 1 base, leaving 15 bases between them. The germline CDR1 and CDR2 sequences are SGHAT and FQNNGV. The CDR3 has 15 residues. Here the CDR3 DNA reads TGTGCCAGCAGCAAGATACAGACCGCTTCCTACGAGCAGTACTTC. As protein: CASSKIQTASYEQYF.

In regard to this clonotype: This likely comes from a read error, as the CDR3 has no conserved phenylalanine or tryptophan at its end. This chain joins TRBV5-1 and TRBJ2-7; 7 bases are a match to TRBD2. The ends lost 0 bases at V and 5 bases at J; junction bases unmatched: 8. This CDR3 spans 15 amino acids. From germline, CDR1 is SGHRS and CDR2 YFSETQ. CDR3 amino acids: CASSLALGGKDEQYL. CDR3 DNA sequence: TGCGCCAGCAGCTTGGCCTTGGGGGGGAAGGACGAGCAGTACCTC.

The chain employs TRBV5-1 and TRBJ1-2; 7 nucleotides agree with TRBD1. In germline, CDR1 is SGHRS, CDR2 YFSETQ. Losses at the gene ends were 5 bases for V and 4 bases for J; bases not matched to a gene: 11. The CDR3 is 15 residues long. DNA for the CDR3: TGCGCCAGCAGTTCGACAGGGCAGTTTAGCTATGGCTACACCTTC. It specifies CASSSTGQFSYGYTF.

This clonotype was seen a single time. J is TRBJ2-1 and V is TRBV24-1; 11 bases fit TRBD2. Germline assignment: CDR1 KGHDR and CDR2 SFDVKD. This CDR3 is 17 amino acids long. Trimming cost V 5 bases and J 7 bases; bases outside gene matches: 12. CDR3 residues: CATSATSGGAAGNEQFF. In DNA, the CDR3 is TGTGCCACCAGTGCAACTAGCGGGGGCGCGGCTGGTAATGAGCAGTTCTTC.

The V call is TRBV10-3, the J call TRBJ2-5; weak D call: TRBD1 (5 bases). The V and J ends lost 3 bases and 5 bases respectively, with 10 bases between them. This CDR3 spans 13 amino acids. From germline, CDR1 is ENHRY and CDR2 SYGVKD. The CDR3 protein is CAISEGVGETQYF. Here the CDR3 DNA reads TGTGCCATCAGTGAAGGGGTGGGCGAGACCCAGTACTTC.

The table lists this clonotype with a few counts. One junction end disagrees with the germline gene, perhaps due to a read error. V usage is TRBV7-8 and J usage is TRBJ2-1; weak D call: TRBD2 (5 bases). CDR1 is SGHVS and CDR2 is FQNEAQ in the germline V gene. The CDR3 is 12 residues long. CDR3 sequence reads: CASSLAGNEQCF. CDR3 coding DNA: TGTGCCAGCAGCTTAGCCGGGAATGAGCAGTGCTTC.

J is TRBJ1-5 and V is TRBV20-1; D not resolved. In germline, CDR1 is DFQATT, CDR2 SNEGSKA (reference sequence). With 3 bases removed from V and 0 bases from J, the gap between germline ends came to 9 bases. The CDR3 has 14 amino acids. The CDR3 sequence is CSASRGISNQPQHF. The CDR3 DNA is TGCAGTGCTAGTAGAGGGATTAGCAATCAGCCCCAGCATTTT.

The chain carries TRBV13 and TRBJ2-3; weak D call: TRBD2 (7 bases). This CDR3 spans 18 amino acids. The germline V and J ends were trimmed by 5 bases and 11 bases, with 32 bases remaining between them. The germline V gene encodes CDR1 PRHDT and CDR2 FYEKMQ (reference sequence). Here the CDR3 reads CASSPEGGDHRSLFGQYF. The CDR3 nucleotides read TGTGCCAGCAGCCCAGAGGGGGGGGACCATCGATCCCTCTTCGGGCAGTATTTT. The complete variable domain, with remaining parts taken from reference TRBV13 and TRBJ2-3, reads AAGVIQSPRHLIKEKRETATLKCYPIPRHDTVYWYQQGPGQDPQFLISFYEKMQSDKGSIPDRFSAQQFSDYHSELNMSSLELGDSALYFCASSPEGGDHRSLFGQYFGPGTRLTVL.

V usage is TRBV20-1 and J usage is TRBJ2-5, with a possible D match to TRBD2 (6 bases). Germline V gene data show CDR1 as DFQATT and CDR2 as SNEGSKA (reference sequence). The V and J ends lost 3 bases and 2 bases respectively, with 19 bases between them. The CDR3 has 16 residues. The CDR3 spells CSASDTTSLWQETQYF. The CDR3 bases are TGCAGTGCTAGCGATACGACTAGTTTGTGGCAAGAGACCCAGTACTTC.

This clonotype has a single count. This chain joins TRBV6-1 and TRBJ2-5; 9 positions match TRBD1. The end of the DNA is better explained by TRBJ2-7, so the J call may be wrong. The germline V gene has CDR1 MNHNS and CDR2 SASEGT. The CDR3 contains 15 residues. CDR3 bases: TGTGCCAGCAGTGAAGGACAGGGGGGGACCTACGAGCAGTACTTC. It yields the protein CASSEGQGGTYEQYF.

The chain has TRBV6-5 and TRBJ2-1; 10 nucleotides line up with TRBD2. V was pared by 5 bases and J by 5 bases, with 9 bases of the junction left unmatched. The germline V gene encodes CDR1 MNHEY and CDR2 SVGAGI. The CDR3 is made up of 16 amino acids. The CDR3 nucleotides read TGTGCCAGCAGTCCCTTTCTAGCGGGGGCCAACAATGAGCAGTTCTTC. It yields the protein CASSPFLAGANNEQFF.

The V call is TRBV6-5, the J call TRBJ1-4; D remains ambiguous. CDR1 and CDR2 (germline): MNHEY, SVGAGI. The V and J ends lost 0 bases and 4 bases respectively, with 6 bases between them. The CDR3 length is 14 residues. CDR3 in amino acids: CASSYSANNEKLFF. The CDR3 nucleotides are TGTGCCAGCAGTTACTCAGCGAATAATGAAAAACTGTTTTTT.

The gene calls are TRBV3-1 and TRBJ2-1; D remains unclear. There are 15 residues in the CDR3. Germline CDR1 LGHDT, CDR2 YNNKEL (reference sequence). V was shortened by 1 base and J by 7 bases, with 14 bases between the two germline ends. The CDR3 region has the DNA TGTGCCAGCAGCCAAGTCGACCAAAATGGGAATGAGCAGTTCTTC. This translates into CASSQVDQNGNEQFF.

This clonotype occurred many times. This chain uses TRBV20-1 with TRBJ1-4; D is perhaps TRBD1 (5 bases). V lost 1 base to trimming and J lost 4 bases, with 13 bases between them. Germline-derived CDR1 and CDR2 are DFQATT and SNEGSKA (reference sequence). The CDR3 length is 15 residues. In DNA form, the CDR3 reads TGCAGTGCTAGAGCCAAACCAGGGATTAATGAAAAACTGTTTTTT. It specifies CSARAKPGINEKLFF.

The genes are TRBV6-5 and TRBJ2-7; 10 positions agree with TRBD1. Germline V lookup: CDR1 MNHEY, CDR2 SVGAGI. CDR3 length equals 13 residues. V trimming: 6 bases; J trimming: 7 bases; junction bases outside the gene matches: 6. CDR3 region: CASSRQGADEQYF. In DNA form, the CDR3 reads TGTGCCAGCAGCAGACAGGGGGCGGATGAGCAGTACTTC.

A note on this clonotype: One junction end does not reproduce the germline sequence, and a read error may be involved. The CDR3 loop is CASSKGVGADVLTF. In nucleotides, the CDR3 is TGTGCCAGCAGTAAGGGGGTCGGGGCCGACGTCCTGACTTTC. V usage is TRBV2 and J usage is TRBJ2-6; D may be TRBD1 (6 bases). Per the germline V gene, CDR1 is SNHLY and CDR2 is FYNNEI. The CDR3 is 14 residues long.

This clonotype has just a few counts. The chain is built from TRBV12-3 or TRBV12-4 and TRBJ1-1; the D is unclear. The CDR3 contains 14 residues. V lost 5 bases, J lost 4 bases, and 14 bases lay in between. Here the CDR3 reads CASSQIIGPTEAFF. The CDR3 region has the DNA TGTGCCAGCAGTCAGATAATCGGGCCCACTGAAGCTTTCTTT.